The rows below give T cell receptor beta chains drawn from one sample of a study of blood T cell dynamics during melanoma immunotherapy. TCRdb keeps only in-frame clones here, not all; method: immunoSEQ multiplex PCR. The sample lists roughly 23,000 clones, roughly 90% occurring once. This material consisted of blood, taken from a patient treated with checkpoint blockade. These receptor sequences come from a human donor with melanoma. CDR3s include the opening cysteine and the closing phenylalanine or tryptophan. A D gene is named only where the DNA matches it firmly. Size is omitted from some rows. Given values are once, few, many or a class for expanded clones.

v_call	d_call	clone_size	j_call	cdr3_nt	cdr3_aa
TRBV7-2	.	.	TRBJ2-1	TGTGCCAGCAGCTTAGAGCGGGCTGCCTACAATGAGCAGTTCTTC	CASSLERAAYNEQFF
TRBV9	.	.	TRBJ2-3	TGTGCCAGCAGCGTGGGACTTATTAGCACAGATACGCAGTATTTT	CASSVGLISTDTQYF
TRBV19	.	.	TRBJ2-1	TGTGCCAGTAGTACCCGGTACAATGAGCAGTTCTTC	CASSTRYNEQFF
TRBV20-1	.	.	TRBJ1-6	TGCAGTGCTAGACAGATTTCACCCCTCCACTTT	CSARQISPLHF
TRBV6-5	.	.	TRBJ2-6	TGTGCCAGCAGTTACTCCGACACCTCTGGGGCCAACGTCCTGACTTTC	CASSYSDTSGANVLTF
TRBV27	.	once	TRBJ1-1	TGTGCCAGCAACAAGCCCCCAGGACCTGAAGCTTTCTTT	CASNKPPGPEAFF
TRBV5-6	.	.	TRBJ1-1	TGTGCCAGCAGCTTGTCGGACCCGGTGGTGACTGAAGCTTTCTTT	CASSLSDPVVTEAFF
TRBV19	TRBD2	.	TRBJ2-1	TGTGCCAGTAGTATAGCGGCGGGAGGGCGGAATGAGCAGTTCTTC	CASSIAAGGRNEQFF
TRBV5-1	TRBD1	.	TRBJ1-1	TGCGCCAGCAGCTGGGGACAGGGACTTGAAGCTTTCTTT	CASSWGQGLEAFF
TRBV6-1	TRBD1	.	TRBJ2-1	TGTGCCAGCAGTGGAGAGACAGGGTGGTTTAATGAGCAGTTCTTC	CASSGETGWFNEQFF
TRBV10-3	TRBD2	.	TRBJ2-7	TGTGCCATCAGTGATGACGGGAGGGCCGCTATCTACGAGCAGTACTTC	CAISDDGRAAIYEQYF
TRBV11-2	.	.	TRBJ1-1	TGTGCCAGCAGCTTAGAAACGGCAGCAGCCGAAGCTTTCTTT	CASSLETAAAEAFF
TRBV7-9	TRBD1	.	TRBJ1-2	TGTGCCAGCAGCGTCCAAAGACAGGGAGGCGGTGGCTACACCTTC	CASSVQRQGGGGYTF
TRBV28	.	.	TRBJ2-7	TGTGCCAGCACCTCCGGGGGCTACGAGCAGTACTTC	CASTSGGYEQYF
TRBV13	.	.	TRBJ1-3	TGTGCCAGCAGCCGAGGGGTGTTGGGAAACACCATATATTTT	CASSRGVLGNTIYF
TRBV7-3	.	.	TRBJ2-3	TGTGCCAGCAGCTTGTCCGGAGATACGCAGTATTTT	CASSLSGDTQYF
TRBV2	TRBD2	.	TRBJ2-7	TGTGCCAGCAGCCCCGGTTTAGCGGGATTCCACGACGAGCAGTACTTC	CASSPGLAGFHDEQYF
TRBV28	.	few	TRBJ1-5	TGTGCCAGCACAACTGGGAGGGGCGGCCAGCCCCAGCATTTT	CASTTGRGGQPQHF
TRBV6-1	.	.	TRBJ2-7	TGTGCCAGCAGCCTGGGAGAGAGGTACTGGCAGTACTTC	CASSLGERYWQYF
TRBV21-1	.	.	TRBJ1-6	TGTGCCAGCAGCAAGGGTACAGGCGTCTATAATTCACCCCTCCACTTT	CASSKGTGVYNSPLHF
TRBV5-1	TRBD1	.	TRBJ1-1	TGCGCCAGCGGAATAGGGGGCTCGAACACTGAAGCTTTCTTT	CASGIGGSNTEAFF
TRBV5-5	TRBD1	.	TRBJ1-2	TGTGCCAGCAGCTTGTCCTTCCCGGGACAGGCTAACTATGGCTACACCTTC	CASSLSFPGQANYGYTF
TRBV5-8	.	few	TRBJ2-7	TGTGCCAGCAGCTTGCTGTCGGGGGTCCACGAGCAGTACTTC	CASSLLSGVHEQYF
TRBV27	.	.	TRBJ1-2	TGTGCCAGCAGTTTAGACGGGACTCCCGTCTATGGCTACACCTTC	CASSLDGTPVYGYTF
TRBV6-5	TRBD1	.	TRBJ2-7	TGTGCCAGCAGTTATAAGGGACAGGGACTCTCCGAGCAGTACTTC	CASSYKGQGLSEQYF
TRBV19	.	.	TRBJ1-5	TGTGCCAGTAGTATAGATCGAGGCAATCAGCCCCAGCATTTT	CASSIDRGNQPQHF
TRBV7-8	TRBD2	.	TRBJ2-5	TGTGCCAGCAGCGCACTAGCGGGACAAGAGACCCAGTACTTC	CASSALAGQETQYF
TRBV28	.	once	TRBJ2-7	TGTGCCAGCACCAAGGGGGGGGAGTCCTACGAGCAGTACTTC	CASTKGGESYEQYF
TRBV9	.	once	TRBJ2-7	TGTGCCAGCAGCGTAGGGGCAGGCTCGGGCTACGAGCAGTACTTC	CASSVGAGSGYEQYF
TRBV28	TRBD1	.	TRBJ2-5	TGTGCCAGCAGTTTGGACAGGGTGAGAGAGACCCAGTACTTC	CASSLDRVRETQYF
TRBV28	TRBD1	once	TRBJ1-1	TGTGCCAGCAGTCCACCTACCGGGACAGGGGGTAGGGAAGCTTTCTTT	CASSPPTGTGGREAFF
TRBV19	.	.	TRBJ1-3	TGTGCCAGTAGTGTCACAGGGTACTCTGGAAACACCATATATTTT	CASSVTGYSGNTIYF
TRBV5-8	.	.	TRBJ1-2	TGTGCCAGCAGCTTGTACATCCGAAGCGGGGGCTACACCTTC	CASSLYIRSGGYTF
TRBV14	.	.	TRBJ1-1	TGTGCCAGCAAACGGAAGGGAGGCATGAACACTGAAGCTTTCTTT	CASKRKGGMNTEAFF
TRBV18	.	.	TRBJ2-5	TGTGCCAGCTCACCGCTAGACGGTCACGGGACCCAGTACTTC	CASSPLDGHGTQYF
TRBV5-8	.	few	TRBJ1-5	TGTGCCAGCAGCCCGCACGGGATTGGCAATCAGCCCCAGCATTTT	CASSPHGIGNQPQHF
TRBV7-3	.	once	TRBJ1-1	TGTGCCAGCAGCTTAATGGCAGGGAGGATGAACACTGAAGCTTTCTTT	CASSLMAGRMNTEAFF
TRBV4-1	TRBD2	.	TRBJ2-2	TGCGCCAGCAGCCAAGTCATCCTAGCGGGGGGCTTCGGCGGGGAGCTGTTTTTT	CASSQVILAGGFGGELFF
TRBV29-1	TRBD1	.	TRBJ2-7	TGCAGCGTCGGCCTTGGGACAGGGCCATCCGAGCAGTACTTC	CSVGLGTGPSEQYF
TRBV2	.	.	TRBJ2-2	TGTGCCAGCAGTGCGCTACTAGGAAACACCGGGGAGCTGTTTTTT	CASSALLGNTGELFF
TRBV10-3	.	.	TRBJ2-7	TGTGCCATCAGTGAAGACAGCAACGAGCAGTACTTC	CAISEDSNEQYF
TRBV5-8	.	.	TRBJ1-1	TGTGCCAGCAGCTTCAACACGAACACTGAAGCTTTCTTT	CASSFNTNTEAFF
TRBV6-5	TRBD2	.	TRBJ2-1	TGTGCCAGCAACTCTCGGACTAGCGGTTACAATGAGCAGTTCTTC	CASNSRTSGYNEQFF